This TCR beta chain was sequenced in a study of response to subunit inactivated influenza vaccine. One entry per CDR3 protein, called by TCRdb with MiXCR from the RT-PCR reads. This table has 550,000 to 800,000 distinct CDR3 sequences, about a sixth appearing once. J gave up 3 bases and V 0 bases, and 11 bases lay outside the gene matches. The CDR3 is 19 amino acids. The germline V gene has CDR1 LNHNV and CDR2 YYDKDF (reference sequence). The table lists this clonotype with a few counts. This TCR was recovered from a man over 45 who received an inactivated influenza vaccine. The rearrangement uses TRBV15 and TRBJ2-6; TRBD1 matches 7 bases. This specimen was PBMCs from blood, taken 12 days after vaccination. This CDR3 reads CATSRDPRQGIRGANVLTF. The CDR3 region has the DNA TGTGCCACCAGCAGAGATCCGAGACAGGGTATCCGTGGGGCCAACGTCCTGACTTTC.